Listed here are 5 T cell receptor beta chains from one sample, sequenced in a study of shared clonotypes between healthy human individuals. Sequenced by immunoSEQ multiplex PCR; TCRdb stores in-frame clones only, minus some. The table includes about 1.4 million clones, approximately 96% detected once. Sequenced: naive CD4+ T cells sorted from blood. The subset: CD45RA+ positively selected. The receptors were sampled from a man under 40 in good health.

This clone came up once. CDR3: CASSLSLSGHGYTF. As DNA, the CDR3 is TGCGCCAGCAGCTTGAGCCTAAGCGGCCACGGCTACACCTTC. This sequence joins TRBV5-1 and TRBJ1-2; no firm D call. The V end was cut by 1 base, the J end by 8 bases, with 15 bases between. Germline values: CDR1 SGHRS, CDR2 YFSETQ. This CDR3 region has 14 residues.

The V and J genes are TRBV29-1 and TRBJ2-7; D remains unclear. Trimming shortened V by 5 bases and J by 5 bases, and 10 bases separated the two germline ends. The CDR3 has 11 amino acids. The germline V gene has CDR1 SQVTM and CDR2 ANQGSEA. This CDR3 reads CSVSLLDEQYF. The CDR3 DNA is TGCAGCGTTTCCCTCCTCGACGAGCAGTACTTC.

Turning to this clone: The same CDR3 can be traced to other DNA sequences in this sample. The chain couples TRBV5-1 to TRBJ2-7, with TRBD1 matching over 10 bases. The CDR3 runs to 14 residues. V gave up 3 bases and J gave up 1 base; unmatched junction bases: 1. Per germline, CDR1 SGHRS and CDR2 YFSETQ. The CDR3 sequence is CASSSGQGSYEQYF. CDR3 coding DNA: TGCGCCAGCAGCTCGGGACAGGGGTCCTACGAGCAGTACTTC.

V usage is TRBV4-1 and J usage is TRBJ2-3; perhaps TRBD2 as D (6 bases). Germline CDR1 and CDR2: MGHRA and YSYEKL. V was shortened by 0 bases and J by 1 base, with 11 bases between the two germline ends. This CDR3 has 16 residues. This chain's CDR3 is CASSQDWRDGTDTQYF. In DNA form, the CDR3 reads TGCGCCAGCAGCCAAGATTGGCGGGACGGCACAGATACGCAGTATTTT.

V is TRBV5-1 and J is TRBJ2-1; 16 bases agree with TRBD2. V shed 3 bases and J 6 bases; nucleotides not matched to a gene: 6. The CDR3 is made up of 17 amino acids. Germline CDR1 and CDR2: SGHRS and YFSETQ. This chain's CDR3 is CASSYGTSGRAGNEQFF. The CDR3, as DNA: TGCGCCAGCAGCTATGGGACTAGCGGGAGGGCGGGCAATGAGCAGTTCTTC.